The 24 T cell receptor beta chains listed next were all sequenced from one sample in a study of read filtering for tumor transcriptome and immune sequencing. Molecular barcoded adaptors covering alpha/delta and beta/gamma chains were used on 400 to 450 ng RNA. TCRdb reprocessed the reads with MiXCR, giving one entry per CDR3 protein. The sample shows 75,000 to 95,000 distinct CDR3 sequences, roughly 21% of them seen only once. Specimen: a population of CD138-negative cells sorted from bone marrow. These receptors all come from a donor aged 40 or over with multiple myeloma.

In the case of this clonotype: A read error may explain this, as a much larger clone is one base away. The chain is built from TRBV6-5 and TRBJ2-7; 13 bases align to TRBD2. V shed 2 bases and J 3 bases; nucleotides not matched to a gene: 4. The CDR3 has 16 amino acids. Germline CDR1 and CDR2: MNHEY and SVGAGI. The CDR3 DNA reads as TGTGCCAGCAGTTACCCGAGGACTAGCGGGAGCTACGAGCAGTACTTC. As protein: CASSYPRTSGSYEQYF.

This clonotype has a count of ten or more. The rearrangement joins TRBV20-1 to TRBJ1-5; possibly TRBD1 for D (5 bases). The CDR3 has 14 amino acids. Germline V gene data show CDR1 as DFQATT and CDR2 as SNEGSKA (reference sequence). Between the trimmed V and J ends, which lost 5 bases and 8 bases, there was a span of 19 bases. DNA of the CDR3: TGCAGTGCTCCCCCGACAGTTAACGGTGAGCCCCAGCATTTT. This encodes CSAPPTVNGEPQHF.

In regard to this clonotype: A single base is all that separates this from a far larger clone, so a read error is likely. The V and J genes are TRBV4-1 and TRBJ2-1; the D gene is possibly TRBD2 (6 bases). This CDR3 contains 12 residues. Germline values: CDR1 MGHRA, CDR2 YSYEKL. The CDR3 DNA follows: TGTGCCAGCAGCCCCTCTAGCGATGAGCAGTTCTTC. This sequence encodes CASSPSSDEQFF.

This clonotype appeared many times. This chain links TRBV28 with TRBJ2-3; D possibly corresponds to TRBD2 (7 bases). This CDR3 is 13 amino acids long. Trimming shortened V by 7 bases and J by 4 bases, and 12 bases separated the two germline ends. Germline V gene lookup returns CDR1 MDHEN and CDR2 SYDVKM. The CDR3 loop reads CASKAGGPDTQYF. For the CDR3, the DNA is TGTGCCAGCAAGGCCGGGGGGCCAGATACGCAGTATTTT. The full variable domain, completed using reference TRBV28 and TRBJ2-3, is DVKVTQSSRYLVKRTGEKVFLECVQDMDHENMFWYRQDPGLGLRLIYFSYDVKMKEKGDIPEGYSVSREKKERFSLILESASTNQTSMYLCASKAGGPDTQYFGPGTRLTVL.

Notes on this clonotype: A much larger clone sits a single nucleotide away, making a read error possible. Likely a read error: the CDR3 ends without its conserved phenylalanine or tryptophan. The chain is built from TRBV7-3 and TRBJ1-1, with 7 bases identical to TRBD1. V shed 5 bases, J shed 7 bases, and the junction held 7 bases outside the gene matches. The CDR3 runs to 13 residues. From germline, CDR1 is SGHTA and CDR2 FQGTGA. The CDR3 sequence: CASSPPGGGEAFI. In DNA form, the CDR3 reads TGTGCCAGCAGCCCACCAGGGGGAGGTGAAGCTTTCATT.

The chain couples TRBV28 to TRBJ1-1; D is ambiguous. Trimming left V 2 bases short and J 4 bases short, with 11 bases between. The CDR3 length is 14 residues. CDR1 is MDHEN, CDR2 SYDVKM, per germline. The DNA for the CDR3 is TGTGCCAGCAGTTTAGATTCTGGGCGCACTGAAGCTTTCTTT. Translation: CASSLDSGRTEAFF.

In its sample, this clonotype was seen many times. The chain employs TRBV12-3 or TRBV12-4 and TRBJ2-2; D is perhaps TRBD1 or TRBD2 (5 bases each). This CDR3 spans 15 amino acids. The V end lost 3 bases, the J end lost 3 bases, and 11 bases lay between the germline ends. The CDR3 here is CASSFNGAHTGELFF. The CDR3 nucleotides are TGTGCCAGCAGTTTCAACGGGGCCCACACCGGGGAGCTGTTTTTT.

A few counts support this clonotype. Possible read error: a much larger clone is one base away. This chain connects TRBV18 to TRBJ1-4; the D gene is possibly TRBD1 (5 bases). CDR1 and CDR2 (germline): KGHSH, LQKENI. This CDR3 spans 13 amino acids. In nucleotides, the CDR3 is TGTGCCAGCTCACCATCGGGGCGGGGCCCGCCGGGATTT. As protein: CASSPSGRGPPGF. Drawing the rest from reference TRBV18 and TRBJ1-4, the complete variable domain is NAGVMQNPRHLVRRRGQEARLRCSPMKGHSHVYWYRQLPEEGLKFMVYLQKENIIDESGMPKERFSAEFPKEGPSILRIQQVVRGDSAAYFCASSPSGRGPPGFGSGTQLSVL.

This clonotype was detected many times. This chain uses TRBV28 with TRBJ2-5, with 8 bases identical to TRBD1. With V trimmed by 2 bases and J by 4 bases, 6 bases remained unmatched. The CDR3 is made up of 15 amino acids. In germline, CDR1 is MDHEN, CDR2 SYDVKM. The CDR3 sequence: CASSLQDRDRETQYF. CDR3 bases: TGTGCCAGCAGTTTACAGGACAGGGACCGAGAGACCCAGTACTTC.

This clonotype was detected ten times or more. The rearrangement uses TRBV10-2 and TRBJ2-7, with 10 bases lining up with TRBD2. Germline V gives CDR1 WSHSY, CDR2 SAAADI. Trimming removed 6 bases from V and 4 bases from J; junction bases left unmatched: 9. The CDR3 extends over 15 amino acids. CDR3 region: CASSKTSGESYEQYF. The CDR3 DNA sequence: TGCGCCAGCAGCAAAACTAGCGGGGAGTCATACGAGCAGTACTTC.

This clonotype was observed many times. The chain couples TRBV6-1 to TRBJ2-1; D is possibly TRBD2 (7 bases). Germline CDR1 MNHNS, CDR2 SASEGT. Trimming left V 6 bases short and J 9 bases short, with 15 bases between. The CDR3 consists of 13 residues. The DNA of the CDR3 is TGTGCCAGCAGACCCGGGGGGCAGGGTGAGCAGTTCTTC. This encodes CASRPGGQGEQFF.

This clonotype came up many times. V is TRBV29-1 and J is TRBJ1-2; no clear D gene. CDR1 SQVTM and CDR2 ANQGSEA come from the germline V gene. The CDR3 loop spans 11 amino acids. V dropped 3 bases and J dropped 7 bases, with 9 bases sitting between them. The DNA for the CDR3 is TGCAGCGTTGATTGGCCCCGTGGCTACACCTTC. It translates to CSVDWPRGYTF.

This clonotype was observed at least ten times. The genes are TRBV28 and TRBJ2-7, with D perhaps given as TRBD1 or TRBD2 (6 bases each). Germline V CDR1 and CDR2: MDHEN, SYDVKM. Trimming took off 5 bases at V and 2 bases at J, with 25 bases between the two ends. The length of the CDR3 is 18 residues. The chain's CDR3 is CASSPVTGSGGPAYEQYF. CDR3 DNA sequence: TGTGCCAGCAGTCCCGTTACTGGGTCCGGGGGCCCCGCCTACGAGCAGTACTTC.

This clonotype was recorded at least ten times. Germline is not matched at one junction end, which may reflect a read error. V is TRBV5-1 and J is TRBJ2-3; 11 nucleotides agree with TRBD2. Germline CDR1 SGHRS, CDR2 YFSETQ. The CDR3 totals 14 residues. DNA for the CDR3: TGCGCCAACAGCATTAGCGGGGGGGCAGATACGCAGTATTTT. It encodes CANSISGGADTQYF.

A few counts support this clonotype. The rearrangement joins TRBV28 to TRBJ1-5; 8 bases fit TRBD1. This CDR3 comprises 15 residues. CDR1 and CDR2 (germline): MDHEN, SYDVKM. Trimming at V came to 3 bases and at J to 7 bases, leaving 8 bases not matched to a gene. CDR3: CASSFLDREGQPQHF. CDR3 coding DNA: TGTGCCAGCAGTTTCCTGGACAGGGAAGGCCAGCCCCAGCATTTT.

This clonotype came up many times. The CDR3: CAWRGGSSYNEQFF. DNA of the CDR3: TGTGCCTGGCGGGGGGGGAGCTCCTACAATGAGCAGTTCTTC. The chain recombines TRBV30 with TRBJ2-1, with 8 bases aligning to TRBD2. The V gene end was trimmed by 5 bases and the J gene end by 0 bases; junction bases not matched to a gene: 3. This CDR3 is 14 amino acids long. The V gene's germline CDR1 is GTSNPN and CDR2 SVGIG (reference sequence).

This clonotype has a count of ten or more. For the CDR3, the DNA is TGCAGTGCTAGATCCCCAATGATGGCCGAAGCTTTCTTT. Translating gives CSARSPMMAEAFF. V is TRBV20-1 and J is TRBJ1-1; D gene ambiguous. The V end lost 2 bases, the J end lost 8 bases, and 15 bases lay between the germline ends. The CDR3 runs to 13 residues. Germline V gene data show CDR1 as DFQATT and CDR2 as SNEGSKA (reference sequence).

As regards this clonotype: Because it lacks the conserved phenylalanine or tryptophan at the end, this CDR3 is likely a read error. J is TRBJ2-7 and V is TRBV5-4, with D maybe TRBD2 (6 bases). V was clipped by 4 bases and J by 0 bases, with 8 bases between them. Germline lookup yields CDR1 SGHNT and CDR2 YYREEE (reference sequence). CDR3 size: 13 residues. DNA of the CDR3: TGTGCCAGCAGCCGGGACTTCTCCTACGAGCAGTACCTC. This codes for CASSRDFSYEQYL.

The genes are TRBV6-4 and TRBJ2-3; D not certain. From germline, CDR1 is MRHNA and CDR2 SNTAGT. The CDR3 contains 16 residues. V was clipped by 6 bases and J by 5 bases, with 21 bases between them. The CDR3 reads CASREEKRGAQDTQYF. CDR3 nucleotides: TGTGCCAGCAGGGAAGAGAAGCGAGGAGCTCAAGATACGCAGTATTTT.

CDR3 region: CASIVSEGRADTQYF. In nucleotides, the CDR3 is TGTGCCAGCATTGTGTCGGAGGGGCGCGCAGATACGCAGTATTTT. The rearrangement links TRBV2 to TRBJ2-3; TRBD2 is a possible D gene (6 bases). The CDR3 covers 15 residues. V was clipped by 7 bases and J by 4 bases, with 18 bases between them. From germline, CDR1 is SNHLY and CDR2 FYNNEI.

This clonotype has a count of ten or more. V and J are TRBV4-1 and TRBJ2-7; D may correspond to TRBD1 or TRBD2 (5 bases each). From germline, CDR1 is MGHRA and CDR2 YSYEKL. The CDR3 length is 15 residues. V was trimmed by 2 bases and J by 2 bases, leaving 13 bases between them. The CDR3 here is CASSQPFGAAYEQYF. In nucleotides, the CDR3 is TGCGCCAGCAGCCAACCCTTCGGGGCGGCCTACGAGCAGTACTTC.

In its sample, this clonotype was seen many times. J is TRBJ1-5 and V is TRBV6-2 or TRBV6-3; no firm D call. CDR3 length equals 12 residues. Trimming took off 10 bases at V and 0 bases at J, with 7 bases between the two ends. Per germline, CDR1 MNHEY and CDR2 SVGEGT. CDR3 sequence: CATSTSNQPQHF. CDR3 DNA sequence: TGTGCCACCTCGACTAGCAATCAGCCCCAGCATTTT.

This clonotype was seen repeatedly, ten times or more. V usage is TRBV3-1 and J usage is TRBJ2-1; D is ambiguous. The CDR3 sequence is 15 residues long. The germline V gene has CDR1 LGHDT and CDR2 YNNKEL (reference sequence). Trimming took off 6 bases at V and 7 bases at J, with 19 bases between the two ends. This chain's CDR3 is CASRAASAGYNEQFF. The CDR3 nucleotides read TGTGCCAGCAGGGCCGCGTCAGCAGGCTATAATGAGCAGTTCTTC.

This clonotype was seen repeatedly, ten times or more. The genes are TRBV15 and TRBJ1-4; weak D call: TRBD1 (6 bases). The germline V and J ends were trimmed by 5 bases and 5 bases, with 18 bases remaining between them. The CDR3 length is 16 residues. Germline lookup yields CDR1 LNHNV and CDR2 YYDKDF (reference sequence). CDR3 in DNA: TGTGCCACCAGCGGATTCACGCAGGGGAGGAATGAAAAACTGTTTTTT. The encoded protein is CATSGFTQGRNEKLFF. The variable domain in full, with the rest retrieved from reference TRBV15 and TRBJ1-4, is DAMVIQNPRYQVTQFGKPVTLSCSQTLNHNVMYWYQQKSSQAPKLLFHYYDKDFNNEADTPDNFQSRRPNTSFCFLDIRSPGLGDTAMYLCATSGFTQGRNEKLFFGSGTQLSVL.